This T cell receptor beta chain was identified in a study of blood T cell repertoires in COVID-19. Background on the study: Samples of COVID-19 (acute and convalescent) were obtained from the United States, Italy and Spain. PBMCs, B-cell-depleted T cells, or T cells provided the cDNA or gDNA that made up the material.

Clones were read by immunoSEQ multiplex PCR, and TCRdb kept only the in-frame ones, dropping some. The table lists 81,000 or so clones, about 81% of them singletons. CDR1 is KGHSH and CDR2 is LQKENI in the germline V gene. The V gene end was trimmed by 4 bases and the J gene end by 7 bases; junction bases not matched to a gene: 6. This CDR3 is 13 amino acids long. This clonotype was obtained from a human donor in a cohort sampled during active COVID-19. The genes are TRBV18 and TRBJ2-7, with TRBD1 identical over 8 bases. The sequencing sample was made of peripheral blood. CDR3 sequence: CASSQDRVSEQYF. For the CDR3, the DNA is TGTGCCAGCTCACAGGACAGGGTGAGTGAGCAGTACTTC.